This TCR beta chain was sequenced in a study of post-analysis software for immune sequencing data. The overall study: The courses of disease that were included comprised relapsing-remitting, secondary progressive and progressive-relapsing multiple sclerosis. Study-wide points: Roughly 5 TRBV segments, TRBV5-6, TRBV5-1 and TRBV20-1 among them, were found more frequent in patients than controls. Controls' normalized Chao1 diversity significantly exceeded that of multiple sclerosis patients.

The V and J ends lost 2 bases and 3 bases, in that order; junction bases with no gene match: 4. The CDR3 is 14 residues long. The V gene's germline CDR1 is DFQATT and CDR2 SNEGSKA (reference sequence). Tagging with unique molecular identifiers was a feature of the TCR beta cDNA libraries. MiXCR, run by TCRdb on the PCR reads, gives a single entry per CDR3 protein. The sample has some 690,000 distinct CDR3 sequences; more than 50% are singletons. This clonotype occurred many times. What it binds is not known. This chain uses TRBV20-1 with TRBJ2-7; 10 bases are shared with TRBD2. The specimen sequenced was blood. The TCR comes from a girl aged 2 to 10 with multiple sclerosis. Written as DNA, the CDR3 is TGCAGTGCTAGACTAGCGGGAGCGGACTACGAGCAGTACTTC. This gives the protein CSARLAGADYEQYF.